This section outlines one T cell receptor beta chain sequence together with its context. The antigen remains undetermined. This CDR3 is 15 amino acids long. The sample belongs to a study of T cells expressing NK-cell markers. Notes on the study in general: HCMV specificity of the expanded NKG2C+ T cell clones was not established.

With UMIs, 5'RACE template switching was used to make TCR beta cDNA. TCRdb processed the 5' RACE reads again and assigns one entry to each CDR3 protein, with no DNA. There are 350,000 to 400,000 distinct CDR3 sequences in the sample, with 9.5% to 12% held by the top ten. The chain links TRBV12-3 or TRBV12-4 to TRBJ1-5; absent DNA, TCRdb's TRBD1 call cannot be checked. The sample was blood T cells: a sorted CD56 or NKG2C T cell subset, CD4+ or CD8+ T cells, or bulk PBMC T cells (not recorded which). The receptor was isolated from a woman between 45 and 60 years old in good health. The CDR3 sequence is CASTKTGNSNQPQHF.